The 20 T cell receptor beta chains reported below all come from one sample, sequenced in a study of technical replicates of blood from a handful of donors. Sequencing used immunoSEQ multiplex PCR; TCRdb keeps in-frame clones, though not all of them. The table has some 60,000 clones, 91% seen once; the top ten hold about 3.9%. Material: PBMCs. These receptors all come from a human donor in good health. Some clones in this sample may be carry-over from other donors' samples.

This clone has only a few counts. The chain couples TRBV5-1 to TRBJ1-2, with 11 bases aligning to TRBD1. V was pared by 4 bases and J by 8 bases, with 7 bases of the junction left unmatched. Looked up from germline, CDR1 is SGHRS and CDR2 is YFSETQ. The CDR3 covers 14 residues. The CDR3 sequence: CASSRDRGTWGYTF. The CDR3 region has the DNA TGCGCCAGCAGCCGGGACAGGGGGACCTGGGGCTACACCTTC.

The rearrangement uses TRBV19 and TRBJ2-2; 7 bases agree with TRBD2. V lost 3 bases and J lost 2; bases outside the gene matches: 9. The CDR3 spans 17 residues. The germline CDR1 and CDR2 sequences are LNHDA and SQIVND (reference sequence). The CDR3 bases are TGTGCCAGTAGTATCTCGGGCGGGGGTAGCAACACCGGGGAGCTGTTTTTT. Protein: CASSISGGGSNTGELFF.

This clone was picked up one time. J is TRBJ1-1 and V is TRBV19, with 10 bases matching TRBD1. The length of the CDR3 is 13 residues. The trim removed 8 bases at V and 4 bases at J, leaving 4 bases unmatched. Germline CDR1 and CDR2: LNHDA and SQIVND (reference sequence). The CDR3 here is CASDRGQGTEAFF. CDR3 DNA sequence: TGTGCCAGTGACAGGGGGCAAGGCACTGAAGCTTTCTTT. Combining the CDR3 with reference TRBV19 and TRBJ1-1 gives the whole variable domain DGGITQSPKYLFRKEGQNVTLSCEQNLNHDAMYWYRQDPGQGLRLIYYSQIVNDFQKGDIAEGYSVSREKKESFPLTVTSAQKNPTAFYLCASDRGQGTEAFFGQGTRLTVV.

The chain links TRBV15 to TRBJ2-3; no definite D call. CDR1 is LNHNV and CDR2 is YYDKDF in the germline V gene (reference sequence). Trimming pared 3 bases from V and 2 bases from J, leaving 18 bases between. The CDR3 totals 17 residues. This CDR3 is CATSSGGLDPDTDTQYF. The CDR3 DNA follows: TGTGCCACCAGCAGCGGCGGCTTAGACCCAGACACAGATACGCAGTATTTT.

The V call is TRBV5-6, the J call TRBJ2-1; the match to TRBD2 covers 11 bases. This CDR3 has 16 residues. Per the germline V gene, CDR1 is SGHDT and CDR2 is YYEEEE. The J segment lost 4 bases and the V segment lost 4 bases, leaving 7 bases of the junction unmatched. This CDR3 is CASSLPGLAAYNEQFF. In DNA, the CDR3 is TGTGCCAGCAGCCTTCCGGGACTAGCGGCTTACAATGAGCAGTTCTTC.

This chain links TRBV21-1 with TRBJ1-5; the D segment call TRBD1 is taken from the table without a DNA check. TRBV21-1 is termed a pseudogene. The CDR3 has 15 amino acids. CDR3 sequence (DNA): TGTGCCAGCAGCTTAGGGACAGGGGACAATCAGCCCCAGCATTTT. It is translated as CASSLGTGDNQPQHF.

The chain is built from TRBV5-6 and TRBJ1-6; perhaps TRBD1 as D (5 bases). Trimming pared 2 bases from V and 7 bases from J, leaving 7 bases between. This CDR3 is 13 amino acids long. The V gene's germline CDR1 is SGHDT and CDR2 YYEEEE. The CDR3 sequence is CASSFRGNSPLHF. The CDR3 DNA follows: TGTGCCAGCAGCTTTAGGGGAAATTCACCCCTCCACTTT.

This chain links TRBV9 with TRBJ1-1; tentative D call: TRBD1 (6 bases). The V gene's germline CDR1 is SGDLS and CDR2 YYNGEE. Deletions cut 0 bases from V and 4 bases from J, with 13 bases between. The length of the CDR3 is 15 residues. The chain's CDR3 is CASSVGGGVGTEAFF. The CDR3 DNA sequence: TGTGCCAGCAGCGTAGGTGGGGGCGTGGGCACTGAAGCTTTCTTT.

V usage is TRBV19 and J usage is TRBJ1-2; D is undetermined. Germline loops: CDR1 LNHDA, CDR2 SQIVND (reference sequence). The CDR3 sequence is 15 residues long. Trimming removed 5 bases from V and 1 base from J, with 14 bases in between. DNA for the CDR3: TGTGCCAGTAGTCCCCCCCATGCCGGTAACTATGGCTACACCTTC. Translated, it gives CASSPPHAGNYGYTF.

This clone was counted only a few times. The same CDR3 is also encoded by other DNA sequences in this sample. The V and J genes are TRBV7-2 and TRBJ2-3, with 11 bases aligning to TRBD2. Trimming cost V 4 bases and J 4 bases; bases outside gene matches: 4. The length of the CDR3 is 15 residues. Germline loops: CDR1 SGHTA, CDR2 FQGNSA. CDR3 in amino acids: CASSSLAGAPDTQYF. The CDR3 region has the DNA TGTGCCAGCAGCTCACTAGCGGGGGCCCCAGATACGCAGTATTTT.

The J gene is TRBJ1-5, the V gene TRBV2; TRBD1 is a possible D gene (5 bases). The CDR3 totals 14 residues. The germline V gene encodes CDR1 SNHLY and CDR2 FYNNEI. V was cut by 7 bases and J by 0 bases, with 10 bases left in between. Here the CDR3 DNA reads TGTGCCAGCAACCTCGGGGGTAGCAATCAGCCCCAGCATTTT. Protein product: CASNLGGSNQPQHF.

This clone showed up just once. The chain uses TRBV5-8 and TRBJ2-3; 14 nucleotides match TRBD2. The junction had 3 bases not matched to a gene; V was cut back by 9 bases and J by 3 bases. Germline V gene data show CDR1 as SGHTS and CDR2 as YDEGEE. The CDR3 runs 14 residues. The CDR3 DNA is TGTGCCACGGGACTAGCGGGAGTGACAGATACGCAGTATTTT. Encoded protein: CATGLAGVTDTQYF.

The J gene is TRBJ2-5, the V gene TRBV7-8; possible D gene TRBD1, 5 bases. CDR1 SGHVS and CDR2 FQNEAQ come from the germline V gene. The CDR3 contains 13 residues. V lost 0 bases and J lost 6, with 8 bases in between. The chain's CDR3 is CASSLAGVKTQYF. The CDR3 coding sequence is TGTGCCAGCAGCTTAGCAGGGGTGAAGACCCAGTACTTC.

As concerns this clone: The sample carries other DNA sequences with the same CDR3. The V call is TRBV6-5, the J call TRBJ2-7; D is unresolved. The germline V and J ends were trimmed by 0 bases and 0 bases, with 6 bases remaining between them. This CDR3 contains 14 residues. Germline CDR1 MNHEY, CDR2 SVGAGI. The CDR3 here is CASSYSSGSYEQYF. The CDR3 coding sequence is TGTGCCAGCAGTTACTCGTCGGGCTCCTACGAGCAGTACTTC.

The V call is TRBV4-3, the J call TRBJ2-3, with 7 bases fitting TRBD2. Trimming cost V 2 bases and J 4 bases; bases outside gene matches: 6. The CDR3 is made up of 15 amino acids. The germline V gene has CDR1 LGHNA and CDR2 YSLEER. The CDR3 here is CASSQTRGRADTQYF. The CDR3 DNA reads TGCGCCAGCAGCCAAACCCGGGGGAGGGCAGATACGCAGTATTTT.

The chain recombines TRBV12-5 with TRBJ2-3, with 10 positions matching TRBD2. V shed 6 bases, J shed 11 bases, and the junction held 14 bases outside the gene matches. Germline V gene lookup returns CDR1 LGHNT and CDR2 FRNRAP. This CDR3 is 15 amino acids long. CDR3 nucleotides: TGTGCTAGTGGATTGACCGGGACTAGCGTCGGATTGCAGTATTTT. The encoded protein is CASGLTGTSVGLQYF.

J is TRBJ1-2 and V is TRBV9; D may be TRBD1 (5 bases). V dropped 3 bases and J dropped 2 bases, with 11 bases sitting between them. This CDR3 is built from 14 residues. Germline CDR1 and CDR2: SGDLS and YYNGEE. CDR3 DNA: TGTGCCAGCAGCGATTCAGACAGCAACTATGGCTACACCTTC. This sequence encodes CASSDSDSNYGYTF.

In nucleotides, the CDR3 is TGTGCCAGCAGTTCGGGACAGTGGAGAACTGAAGCTTTCTTT. Encoded protein: CASSSGQWRTEAFF. The chain joins TRBV6-5 to TRBJ1-1; the match to TRBD1 covers 7 bases. V shed 4 bases, J shed 5 bases, and the junction held 7 bases outside the gene matches. CDR1 MNHEY and CDR2 SVGAGI come from the germline V gene. The CDR3 extends over 14 amino acids.

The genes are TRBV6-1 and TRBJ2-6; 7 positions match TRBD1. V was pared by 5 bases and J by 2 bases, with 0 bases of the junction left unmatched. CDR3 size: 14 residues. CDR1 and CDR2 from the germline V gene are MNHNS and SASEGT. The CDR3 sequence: CASSQGAGANVLTF. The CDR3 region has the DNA TGTGCCAGCAGTCAGGGGGCTGGGGCCAACGTCCTGACTTTC.

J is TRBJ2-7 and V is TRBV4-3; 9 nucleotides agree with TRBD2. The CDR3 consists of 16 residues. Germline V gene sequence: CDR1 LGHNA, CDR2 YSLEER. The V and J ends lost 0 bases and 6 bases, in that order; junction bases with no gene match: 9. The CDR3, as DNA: TGCGCCAGCAGCCAAGACGGTCCGGCGGGGGGGGTCGAGCAGTACTTC. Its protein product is CASSQDGPAGGVEQYF.